Listed below are T cell receptor beta chains from one sample, sequenced in a study of human T cells and chemical hapten exposure. One entry per CDR3 protein, called by TCRdb with MiXCR from the RACE reads. The table includes 240,000 or so distinct CDR3 sequences, about 9.4% detected once. Sequenced here: whole blood, sampled in connection with sensitization to the hapten diphenylcyclopropenone (DPC). The receptors here all came from a woman aged 40 to 50 with alopecia areata. Some clones in this sample may be carry-over from other donors' samples. CDR3s include the opening cysteine and the closing phenylalanine or tryptophan. The D gene is left open where the match is weak. The size field is filled for only some rows; it gives once, few, many or a size class.

V	J	D	size	DNA	CDR3
TRBV7-6	TRBJ2-5	-	many	TGTGCCAGCAGCTTGCCACTGGAGACCCAGTACTTC	CASSLPLETQYF
TRBV12-3/TRBV12-4	TRBJ2-3	-	-	TGTGCCAGCAGTTTAAGAGCGGAGTCTTACACAGATACGCAGTATTTT	CASSLRAESYTDTQYF
TRBV6-2/TRBV6-3	TRBJ2-1	TRBD2	-	TGTGCCAGCAGTTACTCCACCTTAACGGGACTAGATCGGATTGAGCAGTTCTTC	CASSYSTLTGLDRIEQFF
TRBV11-2	TRBJ2-3	TRBD2	few	TGTGCCAGCAGCCCGGGGGGGGCGAGTAGCACAGATACGCAGTATTTT	CASSPGGASSTDTQYF
TRBV5-6	TRBJ2-3	TRBD2	few	TGTGCCAGCAGCCAACCGGGACTACGGACGCAGTATTTT	CASSQPGLRTQYF
TRBV7-2	TRBJ2-7	TRBD1	few	TGTGCCAGCAGCTTTTCCGGGACAGGGGCTTACGAGCAGTACTTC	CASSFSGTGAYEQYF
TRBV6-2/TRBV6-3	TRBJ1-1	TRBD1	few	TGTGCCAGCACCGACGGGCCAACAGGGGTGAACACTGAAGCTTTCTTT	CASTDGPTGVNTEAFF
TRBV14	TRBJ1-1	-	-	TGTGCCAGCAGCCCTAGAATAGACACTGAAGCTTTCTTT	CASSPRIDTEAFF
TRBV7-9	TRBJ2-7	TRBD1	many	TGTGCCAGCAGCCCCCGGACAGGGGGCTACGAGCAGTACTTC	CASSPRTGGYEQYF
TRBV28	TRBJ1-5	-	-	TGTGCCAGCAGTTTAGCCGGACAACGGCATTTT	CASSLAGQRHF
TRBV28	TRBJ2-2	-	few	TGTGCCAGCCATGGACAGTCCGGGGAGCTGTTTTTT	CASHGQSGELFF
TRBV20-1	TRBJ1-1	-	few	TGCAGTGCTATTCCCGGGTTGGGGGACACTGAAGCTTTCTTT	CSAIPGLGDTEAFF
TRBV7-2	TRBJ2-1	-	-	TGTGCCAGCAGCCCGCCTCCTAGCGTCTACAATGAGCAGTTCTTC	CASSPPPSVYNEQFF
TRBV4-2	TRBJ2-1	TRBD2	many	TGTGCCAGCAGCCAACAGGGAGCGGGGTACATTGATGAGCAGTTCTTC	CASSQQGAGYIDEQFF
TRBV5-1	TRBJ2-1	-	few	TGCGCCAGCAGCTTAATAGACAACCCCTACAATGAGCAGTTCTTC	CASSLIDNPYNEQFF
TRBV25-1	TRBJ1-6	TRBD1	-	TGTGCCAGCAGTGAGCGGACAGGGCCGAATTCACCCCTCCACTTT	CASSERTGPNSPLHF
TRBV12-3/TRBV12-4	TRBJ2-1	-	-	TGTGCCAGCAGTCTCACCGTTCAACAGGGAAGCTCCTACAATGAGCAGTTCTTC	CASSLTVQQGSSYNEQFF
TRBV9	TRBJ2-7	-	few	TGTGCCAGCAGCGTGGGAGTCGGTTACGAGCAGTACTTC	CASSVGVGYEQYF
TRBV18	TRBJ2-3	-	-	TGTGCCAGCTCAAGCGCGGTTATCCGGTCGACAGATACGCAGTATTTT	CASSSAVIRSTDTQYF
TRBV7-9	TRBJ2-1	TRBD2	many	TGTGCCAGCAGCTACGGCGGGAGGTCGTCGGGGCAGTTCTTC	CASSYGGRSSGQFF
TRBV7-2	TRBJ2-7	-	few	TGTGCCAGCAGTTTTTTGCAGAGCGAGCAGTACTTC	CASSFLQSEQYF
TRBV4-1	TRBJ2-3	-	few	TGCGCCAGCAGCCAAGAGGGTGGAGGCGCCGGACGAGATACGCAGTATTTT	CASSQEGGGAGRDTQYF
TRBV4-3	TRBJ2-5	TRBD2	few	TGCGCCAGCAGCCACGGAGTAGCGGGGGGGCAAGAGACCCAGTACTTC	CASSHGVAGGQETQYF
TRBV29-1	TRBJ1-4	TRBD1	few	TGCAGCGCCCAGGGGGTAGATGAAAAACTGTTTTTT	CSAQGVDEKLFF
TRBV7-8	TRBJ2-7	-	-	TGTGCCAGCAGCTTCTACCTAGCCTACGAGCAGTACTTC	CASSFYLAYEQYF
TRBV6-2/TRBV6-3	TRBJ2-5	-	many	TGTGCCAGCAGTAAACAAGAGACCCAGTACTTC	CASSKQETQYF
TRBV7-9	TRBJ2-5	TRBD2	many	TGTGCCAGCAGCGTAGCGGGGGCCGCGGAGACCCAGTACTTC	CASSVAGAAETQYF
TRBV4-3	TRBJ1-1	-	few	TGCGCCAGCAGCCAAGATCATGGGGGCCTAACTGAAGCTTTCTTT	CASSQDHGGLTEAFF
TRBV5-4	TRBJ2-7	-	many	TGTGCCAGCAGCCCGGACCGAGCAACCTACGAGCAGTACTTC	CASSPDRATYEQYF
TRBV7-2	TRBJ2-2	-	-	TGTGCCAGCAGCTTATCTACAGGGCGGACCGGGGAGCTGTTTTTT	CASSLSTGRTGELFF
TRBV29-1	TRBJ1-5	-	-	TGCAGCGTTGGGGGGTCGGGGAAGGGCAATCAGCCCCAGCATTTT	CSVGGSGKGNQPQHF
TRBV20-1	TRBJ1-4	-	-	TGCAGTGCTAGGGCGGGCACTTCATATGAAAAACTGTTTTTT	CSARAGTSYEKLFF
TRBV12-3/TRBV12-4	TRBJ1-2	TRBD1	many	TGTGCCAGCAGTAGGGGGGACAGTTCAGGTGGCTACACCTTC	CASSRGDSSGGYTF
TRBV5-4	TRBJ2-7	TRBD2	-	TGTGCCAGCAGCTTGACTAGCGGAGCCTCACTAGGAGTCTTC	CASSLTSGASLGVF
TRBV4-3	TRBJ1-5	-	many	TGCGCCAGCAGCCAAGTTCCGCTCCTGACCCATAGCAATCAGCCCCAGCATTTT	CASSQVPLLTHSNQPQHF
TRBV27	TRBJ2-2	TRBD2	few	TGTGCCAGCAGTTCATCCGGGACTAAATACACCGGGGAGCTGTTTTTT	CASSSSGTKYTGELFF
TRBV29-1	TRBJ1-1	-	few	TGCAGCGTTTGGACGGTGGGGGAAGCTTTCTTT	CSVWTVGEAFF
TRBV11-1	TRBJ1-6	-	many	TGTGCCAGCAGCCGGGCTTCGGGGGTGGATTCACCCCTCCACTTT	CASSRASGVDSPLHF
TRBV20-1	TRBJ2-2	-	few	TGCAGTGCTAGTGGGGGACTGCTAAACACCGGGGAGCTGTTTTTT	CSASGGLLNTGELFF
TRBV6-1	TRBJ1-2	-	many	TGTGCCAGCAGTGAGAGGGGGGGAGGCTATGGCTACACCTTC	CASSERGGGYGYTF
TRBV7-9	TRBJ2-1	-	few	TGTGCCAGCAGCTCTGCAGGGGGGGTATTAGGTGAGCAGTTCTTC	CASSSAGGVLGEQFF
TRBV5-6	TRBJ2-7	-	-	TGTGCCAGCAGCTTGGTAGGCGGACCCTACGAGCAGTACTTC	CASSLVGGPYEQYF
TRBV5-1	TRBJ2-7	-	-	TGCGCCAGCAGCTCCGACCTAACAGGGAAAGAGCAGTACTTC	CASSSDLTGKEQYF
TRBV28	TRBJ2-7	TRBD1	-	TGTGCCAGCACCAGGCCGGGACAGTCTAAAGAGCAGTACTTC	CASTRPGQSKEQYF
TRBV28	TRBJ2-7	-	many	TGTGCCAGCAGGCGGGACTCCTCCTACGAGCAGTACTTC	CASRRDSSYEQYF
TRBV6-2/TRBV6-3	TRBJ1-6	TRBD1	-	TGTGCCAGCGGTCGACAGGGGTATAATTCACCCCTCCACTTT	CASGRQGYNSPLHF
TRBV20-1	TRBJ1-1	-	few	TGCAGTGCTAGCCGAAGGGGGGATGAAGCTTTCTTT	CSASRRGDEAFF
TRBV28	TRBJ2-5	TRBD2	-	TGTGCCAGCAGTCCCCGTGGAGCGGGAGGAGGGTGGAAGACCCAGTACTTC	CASSPRGAGGGWKTQYF
TRBV28	TRBJ1-2	-	few	TGTGCCAGCAGTCTGCAGGTCCTCTATGGCTACACCTTC	CASSLQVLYGYTF
TRBV18	TRBJ1-1	-	-	TGTGCCAGCTCACCTGCAGCCTACACTGAAGCTTTCTTT	CASSPAAYTEAFF